These 4 T cell receptor beta chains share one sample of origin, sequenced in a study of blood T cells in healthy people across ages. PCR was performed a second time for roughly 6 to 12 cycles using a sample-barcoded 5' primer and a J-beta primer mix. TCRdb reprocessed the 5' RACE reads with MiXCR, giving one entry per CDR3 protein. The profile covers about 1,800,000 distinct CDR3 sequences, with roughly 30% appearing a single time and roughly 8% taken by the ten largest. The sequencing sample was made of blood. These receptors originate from a woman aged 25 to 39 in good health.

The V and J genes are TRBV6-2 or TRBV6-3 and TRBJ2-3; possible D gene TRBD2, 6 bases. Germline CDR1 is MNHEY and CDR2 is SVGEGT. Between the trimmed V and J ends, which lost 8 bases and 4 bases, there was a span of 16 bases. CDR3 length equals 14 residues. CDR3 loop: CASRGLGEADTQYF. The CDR3 nucleotides read TGTGCCAGCCGGGGACTTGGAGAGGCAGATACGCAGTATTTT.

The table lists this clonotype with a few counts. This chain joins TRBV28 and TRBJ2-7, with TRBD1 matching 9 bases. V was pared by 6 bases and J by 6 bases, with 12 bases of the junction left unmatched. CDR1 is MDHEN and CDR2 is SYDVKM in the germline V gene. The CDR3 covers 15 residues. CDR3 nucleotide sequence: TGTGCCAGCAGCGGATCGGGACAGGGTAGGAGCGAGCAGTACTTC. Protein sequence: CASSGSGQGRSEQYF. Variable domain in full (rest from reference TRBV28 and TRBJ2-7): DVKVTQSSRYLVKRTGEKVFLECVQDMDHENMFWYRQDPGLGLRLIYFSYDVKMKEKGDIPEGYSVSREKKERFSLILESASTNQTSMYLCASSGSGQGRSEQYFGPGTRLTVT.

This clonotype has just a few counts. CDR3 region: CASSSTFTGELFF. The CDR3 DNA follows: TGTGCCAGCAGTTCTACCTTCACCGGGGAGCTGTTTTTT. This chain joins TRBV12-3 or TRBV12-4 and TRBJ2-2, with D unclear. This CDR3 region has 13 residues. Trimming removed 4 bases from V and 4 bases from J, with 7 bases in between.

The genes are TRBV5-5 and TRBJ1-1; 11 positions match TRBD1. V lost 3 bases, J lost 1 base, and 14 bases stayed unmatched. Germline V gene data show CDR1 as SGHKS and CDR2 as YYEKEE (reference sequence). CDR3 size: 19 residues. CDR3 sequence: CASSWQGGTGGLTNTEAFF. CDR3 in DNA: TGTGCCAGCAGCTGGCAAGGCGGGACAGGGGGTCTCACGAACACTGAAGCTTTCTTT.